This TCR beta chain was retrieved from a study of blood T cell repertoires in COVID-19. Study context: PBMCs, B-cell-depleted T cells, or T cells were the source of the cDNA or gDNA that made up the material.

In the original processing: Researchers report that nucleated cell counts were estimated from reference gene primer amplification. Using immunoSEQ multiplex PCR, the repertoire was profiled, and TCRdb retains in-frame clones only, with some absent. V and J calls and clone size are those listed in that table; D and trimming were worked out from the DNA. The sample gives 380,000 or so clones, 70% to 90% of which show up once; 0.95% to 1.5% is in the top ten. V lost 5 bases to trimming and J lost 3 bases, with 11 bases between them. CDR1 is LGHDT and CDR2 is YNNKEL in the germline V gene (reference sequence). This CDR3 spans 15 amino acids.

The sample was peripheral blood. The rearrangement links TRBV3-1 (or the pseudogene TRBV3-2) to TRBJ1-6; no clear D gene. This clonotype was sampled from a man aged 40-49 years with acute or convalescent COVID-19. CDR3 amino acids: CASSAQDYYNSPLHF. DNA of the CDR3: TGTGCCAGCAGCGCCCAGGATTACTATAATTCACCCCTCCACTTT.